This is a list of T cell receptor beta chains from one sample in a study of neurological immune-mediated disorders. TCRdb reanalysed the 5' RACE reads using MiXCR and keeps one entry per CDR3 protein. The sample records some 50,000 distinct CDR3 sequences, around 16% being singletons. The specimen sequenced was PBMCs. Source of these receptors: a man aged 55 to 70 in good health. CDR3s include the opening cysteine and the closing phenylalanine or tryptophan. Fields, in order: D gene, clone size, V gene, J gene, CDR3 protein, CDR3 DNA. D genes are given only for firm matches. Part of the rows lack a size; the others show once, few, many or a class for expanded clones.

.	many	TRBV28	TRBJ2-1	CASSFLGDLRAYNEQFF	TGTGCCAGCAGTTTCTTGGGGGACTTACGGGCCTACAATGAGCAGTTCTTC
.	many	TRBV4-3	TRBJ1-2	CASSQGMGSPLPKYGYTF	TGCGCCAGCAGCCAAGGGATGGGATCCCCTCTCCCTAAGTATGGCTACACCTTC
.	many	TRBV28	TRBJ1-2	CASSGERRDYGYTF	TGTGCCAGCAGTGGAGAGCGACGGGACTATGGCTACACCTTC
.	many	TRBV12-3/TRBV12-4	TRBJ2-2	CASSLGMNTGELFF	TGTGCCAGCAGTTTAGGAATGAACACCGGGGAGCTGTTTTTT
.	many	TRBV12-3/TRBV12-4	TRBJ2-2	CASSLRGMNTGELFF	TGTGCCAGCAGTTTAAGGGGTATGAACACCGGGGAGCTGTTTTTT
.	many	TRBV5-5	TRBJ1-5	CASSFHDGNQPQHF	TGTGCCAGCAGCTTTCATGATGGCAATCAGCCCCAGCATTTT
TRBD2	.	TRBV18	TRBJ2-1	CASSPLGIVERDYPYNEQFF	TGTGCCAGCTCACCATTGGGTATAGTTGAGCGGGATTATCCCTACAATGAGCAGTTCTTC
.	many	TRBV5-1	TRBJ2-3	CASSLIAARDTQYF	TGCGCCAGCAGCCTCATCGCGGCTAGAGATACGCAGTATTTT
TRBD1	many	TRBV18	TRBJ2-4	CASSPGTGEDIQYF	TGTGCCAGCTCACCGGGGACAGGGGAGGACATTCAGTACTTC
.	many	TRBV29-1	TRBJ2-1	CSVEDIARPPYNEQFF	TGCAGCGTTGAAGATATAGCCAGGCCCCCTTACAATGAGCAGTTCTTC
.	.	TRBV4-2	TRBJ2-1	CASSQVYESQGKRGYNEQFF	TGTGCCAGCAGCCAAGTTTACGAATCCCAGGGAAAGAGGGGATACAATGAGCAGTTCTTC
TRBD2	many	TRBV5-1	TRBJ2-1	CASSLERGRDLYNEQFF	TGCGCCAGCAGCTTGGAGCGGGGTCGGGACCTCTACAATGAGCAGTTCTTC
.	many	TRBV7-2	TRBJ2-5	CASSLDPGSQETQYF	TGTGCCAGCAGCTTAGACCCAGGCAGCCAAGAGACCCAGTACTTC
TRBD2	medium-sized	TRBV29-1	TRBJ2-1	CSVEGLAGGPVNEQFF	TGCAGCGTTGAAGGACTAGCGGGAGGGCCGGTTAATGAGCAGTTCTTC
TRBD2	many	TRBV27	TRBJ2-7	CASSLGLAGAKQYF	TGTGCCAGCAGTTTGGGCCTAGCGGGAGCCAAGCAGTACTTC
TRBD1	.	TRBV6-1	TRBJ1-2	CASRDRGQSYGYTF	TGTGCCAGCAGGGACAGGGGCCAATCCTATGGCTACACCTTC